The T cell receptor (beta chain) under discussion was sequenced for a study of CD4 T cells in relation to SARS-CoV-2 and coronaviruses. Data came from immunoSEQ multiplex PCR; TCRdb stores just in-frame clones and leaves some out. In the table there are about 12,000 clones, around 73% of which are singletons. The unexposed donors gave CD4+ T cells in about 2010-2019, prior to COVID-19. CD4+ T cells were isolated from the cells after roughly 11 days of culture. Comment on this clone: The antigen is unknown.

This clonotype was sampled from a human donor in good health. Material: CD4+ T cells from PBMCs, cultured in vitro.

The CDR3 loop reads CASSLVGRTTDTQYF. Written as DNA, the CDR3 is TGCGCCAGCAGCTTGGTAGGGCGGACCACAGATACGCAGTATTTT. V and J are TRBV5-1 and TRBJ2-3; D gene uncertain. The V and J ends lost 0 bases and 2 bases respectively, with 10 bases between them. The CDR3 totals 15 residues. The V gene's germline CDR1 is SGHRS and CDR2 YFSETQ.